This is a list of T cell receptor beta chains from one sample in a study of shared clonotypes between healthy human individuals. This table comes from immunoSEQ multiplex PCR, and its TCRdb copy is limited to in-frame clones, with some not included. The table shows about 1,800,000 clones, with about 95% occurring only once. Sequencing was done on a sample of naive CD8+ T cells sorted from blood. The source of these receptors is a man younger than 30 in good health. The conserved cysteine and the conserved F or W are not part of the CDR3 here. Each record gives: J gene, V gene, D gene, CDR3 protein. A D gene is named only where the DNA matches it firmly.

J: TRBJ2-7; V: TRBV7-8; D: NA; CDR3: ASSHMTGALRVQY
J: TRBJ2-7; V: TRBV28; D: NA; CDR3: ASSQWVRGQRY
J: TRBJ2-2; V: TRBV9; D: TRBD2; CDR3: ASSRGSGVRELF
J: TRBJ1-1; V: TRBV9; D: TRBD1; CDR3: ASSASTGGTEAF
J: TRBJ2-5; V: TRBV28; D: NA; CDR3: ASSLSETQY
J: TRBJ2-7; V: TRBV2; D: TRBD2; CDR3: ASKRGEVPSYEQY
J: TRBJ2-1; V: TRBV4-3; D: NA; CDR3: ASSPGGRLLMGEQF
J: TRBJ2-5; V: TRBV7-9; D: NA; CDR3: ASRRGDQETQY
J: TRBJ2-5; V: TRBV6-6; D: NA; CDR3: ASSYDAVAQY
J: TRBJ1-2; V: TRBV5-1; D: NA; CDR3: ASSLVPDTRTGGYT
J: TRBJ1-2; V: TRBV27; D: NA; CDR3: ASSPSGETNYGYT
J: TRBJ2-7; V: TRBV7-9; D: TRBD1; CDR3: ASSRGQGSSYEQY
J: TRBJ2-3; V: TRBV6-6; D: TRBD2; CDR3: ASSSTSGGTDTQY
J: TRBJ2-7; V: TRBV7-9; D: TRBD1; CDR3: ASSPRDRAYEQY
J: TRBJ2-4; V: TRBV19; D: NA; CDR3: ASSIDEWGPKNIQY
J: TRBJ1-6; V: TRBV10-2; D: NA; CDR3: ASSEIDGNSPLH
J: TRBJ2-1; V: TRBV6-4; D: NA; CDR3: ASSDSGGTNEQF
J: TRBJ2-1; V: TRBV6-5; D: TRBD1; CDR3: ASSVQGAINEQF
J: TRBJ1-5; V: TRBV5-8; D: NA; CDR3: ASSGVAGGAFH
J: TRBJ2-5; V: TRBV27; D: NA; CDR3: ASSLMATLFRETQY
J: TRBJ2-1; V: TRBV7-2; D: NA; CDR3: ASSFGGWVEQF
J: TRBJ2-1; V: TRBV9; D: TRBD2; CDR3: ASSTAGSSYNEQF
J: TRBJ2-7; V: TRBV2; D: NA; CDR3: ASSEGRAYEQY
J: TRBJ1-5; V: TRBV5-6; D: NA; CDR3: ASSLGGGNQPQH
J: TRBJ1-6; V: TRBV27; D: TRBD1; CDR3: ASSHAGTGGNSPLH
J: TRBJ1-2; V: TRBV5-4; D: TRBD1; CDR3: ASSAPGQGNYGYT
J: TRBJ2-7; V: TRBV9; D: NA; CDR3: ASSVESRGLVYEQY
J: TRBJ2-7; V: TRBV4-1; D: NA; CDR3: ASSPGRAYEQY
J: TRBJ2-1; V: TRBV4-3; D: NA; CDR3: ASSTLRSSYNEQF
J: TRBJ2-1; V: TRBV11-3; D: NA; CDR3: ASSLQGYNEQF
J: TRBJ1-1; V: TRBV28; D: NA; CDR3: ASSYLAGNTEAF